This T cell receptor beta chain was sequenced in a study of CD8 T cells in Susac syndrome. Random hexamers primed reverse transcription of about 0.5 to 1 ug RNA. TCRdb re-derived calls from the immunoSEQ multiplex PCR reads in MiXCR, one entry per CDR3 protein. This table holds some 220,000 distinct CDR3 sequences, 95% found once. Trimming removed 0 bases from V and 4 bases from J, with 13 bases in between. The CDR3 covers 15 residues. The germline V gene encodes CDR1 MNHNY and CDR2 SVGAGI (reference sequence). This clonotype was counted a single time. The clonotype comes from a human donor with multiple sclerosis. Material: CD4+ T cells from PBMCs. The chain recombines TRBV6-6 with TRBJ2-7; D might be TRBD1 or TRBD2, each matching 5 bases. The CDR3 loop reads CASSYSGRTWYEQYF. CDR3 in DNA: TGTGCCAGCAGTTACTCGGGACGGACGTGGTACGAGCAGTACTTC.